These T cell receptor beta chains were read from a single sample in a study of T cells in Graves' hyperthyroidism and ophthalmopathy. A single record per CDR3 protein comes from TCRdb applying MiXCR to the multiplex PCR reads. The sample has approximately 610,000 distinct CDR3 sequences, 16% seen once. The sample consisted of blood. The source of these receptors is a woman in her late teens or twenties with Graves' hyperthyroidism. The CDR3 runs from the conserved cysteine through the conserved F or W. D genes are given only for firm matches. Clone sizes are given selectively: once, few, many, or a class where the clone is expanded.

D	size	V	J	CDR3	DNA
TRBD1	few	TRBV24-1	TRBJ2-7	CATSEPGQGLDGTHEQYF	TGTGCCACCAGTGAGCCGGGACAGGGGTTAGATGGTACTCACGAGCAGTACTTC
.	.	TRBV12-3/TRBV12-4	TRBJ1-2	CASSSLSGPVNYGYTF	TGTGCCAGCAGCTCTCTCTCGGGGCCAGTCAACTATGGCTACACCTTC
TRBD2	.	TRBV27	TRBJ2-1	CASSLVAGHNEQFF	TGTGCCAGCAGTTTAGTAGCGGGACACAATGAGCAGTTCTTC
TRBD2	few	TRBV20-1	TRBJ2-3	CSFTGTRPTDTQYF	TGCAGTTTTACCGGGACTAGACCCACAGATACGCAGTATTTT
TRBD1	many	TRBV6-2/TRBV6-3	TRBJ1-1	CASSYSRQGATTLNTEAFF	TGTGCCAGCAGTTACTCCCGACAGGGGGCAACTACGTTGAACACTGAAGCTTTCTTT
.	few	TRBV7-8	TRBJ2-2	CASNLVAGPNTGELFF	TGTGCCAGCAACTTAGTGGCGGGACCGAACACCGGGGAGCTGTTTTTT
.	few	TRBV20-1	TRBJ2-3	CSALDTLVGDTQYF	TGCAGTGCTCTGGACACCCTGGTCGGGGATACGCAGTATTTT
TRBD1	few	TRBV5-4	TRBJ2-4	CASSLRQGLAKNIQYF	TGTGCCAGCAGCTTGAGACAGGGGTTGGCCAAAAACATTCAGTACTTC
TRBD1	.	TRBV6-6	TRBJ1-1	CASSYSRQGVAFF	TGTGCCAGCAGTTACTCGAGACAGGGAGTGGCTTTCTTT
.	.	TRBV4-3	TRBJ2-5	CASSQALAQETQYF	TGCGCCAGCAGCCAAGCCTTGGCCCAAGAGACCCAGTACTTC
.	few	TRBV2	TRBJ2-1	CASRTVYNEQFF	TGTGCCAGCAGGACGGTTTACAATGAGCAGTTCTTC
.	many	TRBV7-2	TRBJ2-5	CASSLVWATDQETQYF	TGTGCCAGCAGCTTAGTTTGGGCGACGGACCAAGAGACCCAGTACTTC
.	.	TRBV27	TRBJ1-2	CASSLSPFSGYGYTF	TGTGCCAGCAGTTTATCGCCGTTTTCGGGGTATGGCTACACCTTC
.	.	TRBV20-1	TRBJ1-2	CSASAGAYGYTF	TGCAGTGCTAGTGCAGGGGCCTATGGCTACACCTTC
.	many	TRBV2	TRBJ1-6	CASRVEDNSPLHF	TGTGCCAGCAGGGTCGAGGATAATTCACCCCTCCACTTT
.	many	TRBV20-1	TRBJ1-4	CSSRRVTNEKLFF	TGCAGTTCGAGGAGGGTAACTAATGAAAAACTGTTTTTT
TRBD2	.	TRBV14	TRBJ2-7	CASSQEGEREGSYEQYF	TGTGCCAGCAGCCAAGAAGGCGAGCGGGAGGGGAGCTACGAGCAGTACTTC
TRBD2	.	TRBV24-1	TRBJ2-2	CATSDSGTRNTGELFF	TGTGCCACCAGTGATTCCGGGACTAGGAACACCGGGGAGCTGTTTTTT
.	.	TRBV4-3	TRBJ2-7	CASSRMGGSGYEQYF	TGCGCCAGCAGCCGCATGGGAGGCAGCGGCTACGAGCAGTACTTC
TRBD2	many	TRBV20-1	TRBJ2-7	CSARRLAGESYEQYF	TGCAGTGCTAGACGGCTAGCGGGCGAATCCTACGAGCAGTACTTC
TRBD2	once	TRBV12-3/TRBV12-4	TRBJ2-7	CASSLASKTLLNGTTPGGQYF	TGTGCCAGCAGTTTAGCCTCAAAAACTCTTCTCAACGGGACTACCCCCGGTGGGCAGTACTTC
TRBD1	.	TRBV18	TRBJ2-1	CASSPRTGAVNEQFF	TGTGCCAGCTCACCGAGGACAGGGGCGGTCAATGAGCAGTTCTTC
TRBD2	many	TRBV6-2/TRBV6-3	TRBJ2-7	CASSYRDGGAGEQYF	TGTGCCAGCAGTTACCGTGACGGGGGGGCAGGGGAGCAGTACTTC
TRBD1	.	TRBV24-1	TRBJ1-5	CATSDKSRGYGQPQHF	TGTGCCACCAGTGACAAGAGCAGGGGGTACGGACAGCCCCAGCATTTT
.	few	TRBV5-1	TRBJ2-3	CASSWLGEGTDTQYF	TGCGCCAGCAGCTGGTTGGGGGAAGGCACAGATACGCAGTATTTT
.	.	TRBV4-2	TRBJ2-1	CASRPGGFEQFF	TGTGCCAGCAGACCTGGGGGCTTCGAGCAGTTCTTC
.	many	TRBV6-1	TRBJ2-1	CASSESGGNYNEQFF	TGTGCCAGCAGTGAATCCGGTGGGAACTACAATGAGCAGTTCTTC
.	many	TRBV18	TRBJ2-7	CASSPRAGSGYEQYF	TGTGCCAGCTCACCACGGGCCGGGAGTGGCTACGAGCAGTACTTC